This TCR beta chain was identified in a study of tumor T cells in aggressive B-cell lymphoma. The CDR3 is made up of 11 amino acids. With 4 bases removed from V and 4 bases from J, the gap between germline ends came to 8 bases. Germline CDR1 and CDR2: DFQATT and SNEGSKA (reference sequence). Assay used: immunoSEQ multiplex PCR; TCRdb lists only in-frame clones, some missing. The sample includes about 3,100 clones, around 86% of them seen just once. The sample was tumor tissue. This sequence was found in an adult with diffuse large B cell lymphoma. The chain combines TRBV20-1 with TRBJ2-7; tentatively, D is TRBD1 (6 bases). This chain's CDR3 is CSATDRYEQYF. CDR3 sequence (DNA): TGCAGTGCTACCGACAGGTACGAGCAGTACTTC.